The T cell receptor (beta chain) under discussion was sequenced for a study of cytomegalovirus exposure and HLA in healthy donors. As for the study in general: Across 300 to 400 genotyped donors, around 80% landed in the Caucasian-associated ancestry cluster.

Study outcomes and limitations: Later, TCR association rates were found to vary by HLA locus, highest for DRB1 and lowest for HLA-C. A prior analysis recorded that most TCR beta V segments were productive about 87% or about 30% of the time. Information on immune exposure was restricted to one variable (CMV serostatus).

Points on this clone: Its antigen is as yet unknown.

The PCR contained 60 Vbeta and 13 Jbeta primers. This table comes from immunoSEQ multiplex PCR, and its TCRdb copy is limited to in-frame clones, with some not included. There are more than 85,000 clones in the sample; approximately 71% occur only once, and 5.4% lies in the top ten. V lost 5 bases and J 10 bases, leaving 21 bases between the germline ends. Germline V gives CDR1 SGHTA, CDR2 FQGNSA. The CDR3 covers 16 residues. The genes are TRBV7-2 and TRBJ1-6; perhaps TRBD1 as D (5 bases). The sequenced material came from PBMCs. The sequence was obtained from a woman aged 70 to 79 in good health and CMV-seropositive. The CDR3 spells CASSPLPGTNGSPLHF. The CDR3 nucleotides read TGTGCCAGCAGCCCGCTGCCCGGGACTAATGGGTCACCCCTCCACTTT.